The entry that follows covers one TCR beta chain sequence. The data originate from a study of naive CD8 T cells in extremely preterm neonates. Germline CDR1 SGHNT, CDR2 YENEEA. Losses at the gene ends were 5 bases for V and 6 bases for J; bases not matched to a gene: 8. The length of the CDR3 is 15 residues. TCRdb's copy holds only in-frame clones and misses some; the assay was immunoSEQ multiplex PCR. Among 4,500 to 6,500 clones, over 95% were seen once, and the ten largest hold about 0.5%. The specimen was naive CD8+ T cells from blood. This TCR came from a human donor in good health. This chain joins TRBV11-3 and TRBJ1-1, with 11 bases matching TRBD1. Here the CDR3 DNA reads TGTGCCAGCAGCGGGCGAAGGACAGGGGGCTCTGAAGCTTTCTTT. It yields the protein CASSGRRTGGSEAFF.